This TCR beta chain was identified in a study of spatial heterogeneity in lung cancer. Via MiXCR, TCRdb re-called the 5' RACE reads, giving one row per CDR3 protein. The sample consists of over 10,000 distinct CDR3 sequences, 5.1% of them appearing once. By share of the sample, this clonotype is medium-sized. Its antigen is unknown. The time point: sample taken at primary tumor resection. The study, taken as a whole, reports: Higher tumor mutation counts went along with higher counts of expanded intratumoral alpha and beta TCRs.

The germline gives CDR1 LGHNA, CDR2 YNFKEQ. This CDR3 contains 17 residues. The junction had 11 bases not matched to a gene; V was cut back by 0 bases and J by 7 bases. The sample consisted of lung tumor tissue, taken at surgery. This TCR derives from a male donor with early-stage non-small cell lung cancer. This chain connects TRBV4-2 to TRBJ2-5; TRBD1 matches 10 bases. CDR3 in amino acids: CASSQESIRTGGGTQYF. In DNA form, the CDR3 reads TGTGCCAGCAGCCAAGAGAGTATCCGGACAGGGGGAGGGACCCAGTACTTC.